Below, 11 T cell receptor beta chains from the same sample are listed, as sequenced in a study of blood T cell repertoires in COVID-19 (dated by TCRdb to the early 2020s). Libraries were prepared through the immunoSEQ multiplex PCR assay. TCRdb limited this immuneACCESS table to in-frame rearrangements with V and J called. A share of clones is missing; checked studies link under half to unresolved V genes, and the rest is unexplained. Counted in this sample were approximately 200,000 clones; roughly 81% of them appeared once. About 11% of the sample is taken by the ten largest. Sample: peripheral blood. These receptors all stem from a woman aged 80 or over with COVID-19, enrolled during active disease.

The genes are TRBV5-1 and TRBJ2-1; weak D call: TRBD1 (6 bases). The CDR3 runs 15 residues. Trimming left V 1 base short and J 8 bases short, with 16 bases between. Germline assignment: CDR1 SGHRS and CDR2 YFSETQ. The CDR3 here is CASSLWGPHADEQFF. The DNA of the CDR3 is TGCGCCAGCAGCTTGTGGGGGCCCCACGCGGATGAGCAGTTCTTC. Complete variable domain (other parts from reference TRBV5-1 and TRBJ2-1): KAGVTQTPRYLIKTRGQQVTLSCSPISGHRSVSWYQQTPGQGLQFLFEYFSETQRNKGNFPGRFSGRQFSNSRSEMNVSTLELGDSALYLCASSLWGPHADEQFFGPGTRLTVL.

The rearrangement joins TRBV6-6 to TRBJ2-7; 11 bases agree with TRBD1. CDR1 is MNHNY, CDR2 SVGAGI, per germline (reference sequence). The ends lost 2 bases at V and 7 bases at J; junction bases unmatched: 7. The CDR3 has 15 amino acids. CDR3 amino acids: CASSYPDRGQEEQYF. CDR3 nucleotide sequence: TGTGCCAGCAGTTACCCGGACAGGGGGCAGGAGGAGCAGTACTTC.

This chain uses TRBV14 with TRBJ1-1, with 7 bases lining up with TRBD1. Trimming took 5 bases from V and 7 from J; bases not matched to a gene: 7. The CDR3 extends over 13 amino acids. Per germline, CDR1 SGHDN and CDR2 FVKESK. The CDR3 spells CASSTRQGGEAFF. DNA for the CDR3: TGTGCCAGCAGCACCCGACAGGGTGGTGAAGCTTTCTTT.

The V call is TRBV7-8, the J call TRBJ2-6; no clear D gene. Trimming shortened V by 0 bases and J by 1 base, and 10 bases separated the two germline ends. Germline CDR1 and CDR2: SGHVS and FQNEAQ. The CDR3 totals 17 residues. The CDR3 DNA reads TGTGCCAGCAGCTTAGCGCCCAGGAATTCTGGGGCCAACGTCCTGACTTTC. Translation: CASSLAPRNSGANVLTF.

This clone has only one observation. The rearrangement uses TRBV5-1 and TRBJ1-4; a weak D match, TRBD1 (6 bases). This CDR3 region has 15 residues. Germline lookup yields CDR1 SGHRS and CDR2 YFSETQ. Trimming pared 4 bases from V and 7 bases from J, leaving 17 bases between. The CDR3 sequence is CASSLQGSRSEKLFF. The CDR3 DNA reads TGCGCCAGCAGCCTACAGGGTTCGAGGAGTGAAAAACTGTTTTTT. Using reference TRBV5-1 and TRBJ1-4 for the parts outside the CDR3, the full variable domain is KAGVTQTPRYLIKTRGQQVTLSCSPISGHRSVSWYQQTPGQGLQFLFEYFSETQRNKGNFPGRFSGRQFSNSRSEMNVSTLELGDSALYLCASSLQGSRSEKLFFGSGTQLSVL.

V is TRBV5-1 and J is TRBJ1-2, with TRBD1 matching 11 bases. Germline V CDR1 and CDR2: SGHRS, YFSETQ. This CDR3 spans 17 amino acids. Losses at the gene ends were 2 bases for V and 4 bases for J; bases not matched to a gene: 10. The CDR3 is CASSFEGTGGSVYGYTF. For the CDR3, the DNA is TGCGCCAGCAGCTTCGAGGGGACAGGGGGAAGTGTCTATGGCTACACCTTC.

The CDR3 sequence is CASSESDTQYF. CDR3 nucleotides: TGTGCCAGCAGTGAATCGGATACGCAGTATTTT. The chain links TRBV25-1 to TRBJ2-3, with D unclear. Germline V gene data show CDR1 as MGHDK and CDR2 as SYGVNS. The CDR3 is 11 amino acids. V was shortened by 1 base and J by 6 bases, with 2 bases between the two germline ends.

This clone was seen a single time. This chain joins TRBV2 and TRBJ1-1, with TRBD1 identical over 7 bases. CDR1 and CDR2 from the germline V gene are SNHLY and FYNNEI. With V trimmed by 5 bases and J by 5 bases, 11 bases remained unmatched. There are 15 residues in the CDR3. In DNA form, the CDR3 reads TGTGCCAGCAGTAGAACAGGGGTAGGCATAACTGAAGCTTTCTTT. Encoded protein: CASSRTGVGITEAFF.

This chain links TRBV2 with TRBJ2-5, with 10 bases that match TRBD2. From germline, CDR1 is SNHLY and CDR2 FYNNEI. The J segment lost 0 bases and the V segment lost 4 bases, leaving 11 bases of the junction unmatched. CDR3 length: 18 residues. The CDR3 nucleotides are TGTGCCAGCAGTGTCAGGACTAGCGGACTGAAGTACCAAGAGACCCAGTACTTC. Translating it yields CASSVRTSGLKYQETQYF.

The rearrangement links TRBV2 to TRBJ1-2, with a weak D call TRBD1 (5 bases). V was pared by 3 bases and J by 7 bases, with 12 bases between. The CDR3 sequence is 13 residues long. Germline CDR1 SNHLY, CDR2 FYNNEI. The CDR3 DNA reads TGTGCCAGCAGTGATAGAATCAGGGCTGGCTACACCTTC. It specifies CASSDRIRAGYTF.

This sequence joins TRBV9 and TRBJ1-2; TRBD1 agrees at 11 bases. Germline-derived CDR1 and CDR2 are SGDLS and YYNGEE. Trimming at V came to 4 bases and at J to 4 bases, leaving 12 bases not matched to a gene. This CDR3 region has 17 residues. CDR3 sequence reads: CASSHPRTGGASYGYTF. CDR3 DNA sequence: TGTGCCAGCAGCCATCCAAGGACAGGGGGCGCAAGCTATGGCTACACCTTC. Full variable domain (rest looked up from reference TRBV9 and TRBJ1-2): DSGVTQTPKHLITATGQRVTLRCSPRSGDLSVYWYQQSLDQGLQFLIQYYNGEERAKGNILERFSAQQFPDLHSELNLSSLELGDSALYFCASSHPRTGGASYGYTFGSGTRLTVV.